This is a list of T cell receptor beta chains from one sample in a study of PD-1 blockade in classical Hodgkin lymphoma. Generated by immunoSEQ multiplex PCR, the TCRdb table keeps only in-frame clones and is missing some. The sample has over 20,000 clones, 73% seen once; the top ten hold around a quarter. The sequencing used peripheral blood mononuclear cells (PBMCs), collected before the second cycle of nivolumab. These receptors all stem from a human donor with classical Hodgkin lymphoma. Each CDR3 is given with its conserved first and last residue. Clone sizes are given selectively: once, few, many, or a class where the clone is expanded.

V,J,size,CDR3
TRBV6-1,TRBJ1-5,once,CASSEGPIAPQHF
TRBV6-1,TRBJ1-2,NA,CASRETGGTYGYTF
TRBV5-6,TRBJ2-5,NA,CASSTTGPRETQYF
TRBV2,TRBJ2-3,NA,CASSEDMFPQYF
TRBV5-6,TRBJ2-2,NA,CASSLVGRTGELFF
TRBV6-5,TRBJ1-2,once,CASSYELTETNYGYTF
TRBV11-3,TRBJ2-5,NA,CASSRGGETQYF
TRBV6-6,TRBJ2-3,once,CASSYEGEGNTQYF
TRBV12-5,TRBJ1-1,NA,CASGFWGAIRHNGTEAFF
TRBV5-1,TRBJ2-2,NA,CASSGSVNTGELFF
TRBV7-6,TRBJ2-7,NA,CARCGGSSYEQYF
TRBV7-8,TRBJ1-4,NA,CASSYQTGGYEKLFF
TRBV16,TRBJ1-1,NA,CASSRTSVNTEAFF
TRBV5-1,TRBJ2-7,NA,CASSLGGTSTYEQYF
TRBV4-1,TRBJ1-1,NA,CASSLVFQKNTEAFF
TRBV29-1,TRBJ2-4,NA,CSGLRDAENIQYF
TRBV4-1,TRBJ2-1,NA,CASSQPSGGGEQFF
TRBV7-6,TRBJ2-4,few,CASSPTAKNIQYF
TRBV7-8,TRBJ2-7,NA,CASSLEAAYEQYF
TRBV29-1,TRBJ2-4,NA,CSVKADQNIQYF
TRBV4-1,TRBJ2-7,once,CASSHWDPGAEQYF
TRBV5-4,TRBJ2-5,NA,CASSSGQIQETQYF
TRBV7-9,TRBJ1-1,NA,CASSLGGRAFF
TRBV19,TRBJ2-1,few,CASSRVRGNEQFF
TRBV5-6,TRBJ2-7,NA,CASTKTAAGGREQYF
TRBV5-1,TRBJ2-1,NA,CASSSGNSYNEQFF